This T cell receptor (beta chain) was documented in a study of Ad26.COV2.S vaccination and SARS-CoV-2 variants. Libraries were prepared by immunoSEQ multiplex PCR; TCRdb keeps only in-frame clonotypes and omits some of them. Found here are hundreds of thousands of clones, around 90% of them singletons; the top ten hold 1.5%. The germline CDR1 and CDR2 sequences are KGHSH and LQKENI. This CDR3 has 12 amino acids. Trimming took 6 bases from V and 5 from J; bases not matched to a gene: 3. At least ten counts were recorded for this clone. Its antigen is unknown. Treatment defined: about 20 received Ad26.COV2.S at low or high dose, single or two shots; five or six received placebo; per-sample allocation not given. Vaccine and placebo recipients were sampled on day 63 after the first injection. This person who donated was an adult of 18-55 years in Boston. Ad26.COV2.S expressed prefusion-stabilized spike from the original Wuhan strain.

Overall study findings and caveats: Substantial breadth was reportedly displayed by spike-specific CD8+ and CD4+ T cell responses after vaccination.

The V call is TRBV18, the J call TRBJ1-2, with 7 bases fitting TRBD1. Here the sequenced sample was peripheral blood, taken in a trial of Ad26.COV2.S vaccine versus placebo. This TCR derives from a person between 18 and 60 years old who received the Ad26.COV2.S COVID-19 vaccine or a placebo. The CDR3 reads CASSSQGYGYTF. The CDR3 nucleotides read TGTGCCAGCTCCTCACAGGGGTATGGCTACACCTTC.